Listed here is a single T cell receptor beta chain. Its cognate antigen is unknown. The record originates from a study of shared clonotypes between healthy human individuals. Study-level findings and limits: The study found roughly 5% of naive CD4 clonotypes shared across a few donors. Naive subsets generally exceeded memory subsets in estimated richness.

Here immunoSEQ multiplex PCR was the method, and the copy in TCRdb shows in-frame clones only, minus some. The table lists some 1,900,000 clones, approximately 94% of them singletons. As defined, naive CD8 cells were CD45RO-negative and positively selected for CCR7, with terminally differentiated effector memory CD45RA+ cells excluded. Germline V gives CDR1 SNHLY, CDR2 FYNNEI. After removal of 6 bases from V and 2 bases from J, the junction contained 7 bases not matched to a gene. The CDR3 covers 17 residues. This receptor was obtained from a man between 18 and 35 years old in good health. The sample comprised naive CD8+ T cells sorted from blood. The chain recombines TRBV2 with TRBJ2-3; 14 nucleotides line up with TRBD2. The chain's CDR3 is CASRGTSGSLFTDTQYF. CDR3 nucleotides: TGTGCCAGCAGGGGGACTAGCGGGAGCCTTTTCACAGATACGCAGTATTTT.